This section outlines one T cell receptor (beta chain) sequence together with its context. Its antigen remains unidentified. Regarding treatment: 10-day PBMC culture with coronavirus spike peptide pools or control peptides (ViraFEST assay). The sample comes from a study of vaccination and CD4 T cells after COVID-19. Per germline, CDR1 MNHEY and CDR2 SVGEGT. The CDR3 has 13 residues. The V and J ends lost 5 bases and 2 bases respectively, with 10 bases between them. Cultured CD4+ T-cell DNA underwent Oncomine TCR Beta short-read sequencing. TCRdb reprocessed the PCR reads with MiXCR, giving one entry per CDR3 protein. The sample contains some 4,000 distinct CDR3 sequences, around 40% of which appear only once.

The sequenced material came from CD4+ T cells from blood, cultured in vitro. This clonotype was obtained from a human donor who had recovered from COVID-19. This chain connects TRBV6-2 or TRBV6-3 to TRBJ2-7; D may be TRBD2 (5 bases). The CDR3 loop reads CASSPAVTYEQYF. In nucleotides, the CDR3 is TGTGCCAGCAGTCCAGCGGTGACCTACGAGCAGTACTTC.